The 24 T cell receptor beta chains presented below share a single source sample, sequenced in a study of blood T cell repertoires in COVID-19. Profiled with immunoSEQ multiplex PCR; TCRdb holds only in-frame clones, not every one. In the table there are about 150,000 clones, about 88% of which are singletons. Sequencing was done on a sample of peripheral blood. The source is a woman aged 55-69 years with COVID-19, enrolled during active disease.

V gene TRBV19 combines with J gene TRBJ1-1, with D unclear. V was shortened by 1 base and J by 3 bases, with 21 bases between the two germline ends. The CDR3 length is 18 residues. The germline V gene has CDR1 LNHDA and CDR2 SQIVND (reference sequence). CDR3 protein: CASSIGLAALVLDTEAFF. The CDR3 coding sequence is TGTGCCAGTAGTATAGGTTTAGCAGCGCTTGTACTGGACACTGAAGCTTTCTTT.

This rearrangement joins TRBV28 to TRBJ2-3, with 12 bases identical to TRBD1. Trimming took 3 bases from V and 5 from J; bases not matched to a gene: 3. Germline V CDR1 and CDR2: MDHEN, SYDVKM. The CDR3 is 15 residues long. CDR3 sequence (DNA): TGTGCCAGCAGTTTTGGGACAGGGGGCCAAGATACGCAGTATTTT. Its protein is CASSFGTGGQDTQYF.

V and J are TRBV30 and TRBJ1-2, with TRBD1 identical over 7 bases. This CDR3 has 19 residues. V lost 0 bases and J lost 2; bases outside the gene matches: 18. CDR1 is GTSNPN, CDR2 SVGIG, per germline (reference sequence). The CDR3 sequence is CAWSVYQGYGTAKNYGYTF. CDR3 nucleotides: TGTGCCTGGAGTGTTTATCAGGGGTATGGGACAGCAAAAAACTATGGCTACACCTTC.

The chain recombines TRBV5-1 with TRBJ2-3; D remains ambiguous. Germline loops: CDR1 SGHRS, CDR2 YFSETQ. Between the trimmed V and J ends, which lost 0 bases and 0 bases, there was a span of 11 bases. This CDR3 is 16 amino acids long. The CDR3 is CASSLVTARSTDTQYF. CDR3 coding DNA: TGCGCCAGCAGCTTGGTTACAGCCAGGAGCACAGATACGCAGTATTTT.

This clone appeared once. The rearrangement joins TRBV15 to TRBJ2-7, with 10 bases aligning to TRBD2. V dropped 1 base and J dropped 4; count of bases not matched to a gene: 16. CDR1 and CDR2 from the germline V gene are LNHNV and YYDKDF (reference sequence). The CDR3 totals 19 residues. The CDR3 sequence is CATSRVSQRQRGGQYEQYV. CDR3 in DNA: TGTGCCACCAGCAGAGTTTCCCAGCGGCAGCGGGGGGGCCAATACGAGCAGTACGTC.

This clone has ten or more counts. The chain has TRBV10-3 and TRBJ1-2; D is ambiguous. Trimming pared 10 bases from V and 6 bases from J, leaving 9 bases between. The CDR3 is made up of 10 amino acids. The germline V gene has CDR1 ENHRY and CDR2 SYGVKD. This CDR3 is CATRQDGYTF. The CDR3 nucleotides are TGTGCCACCCGTCAGGATGGCTACACCTTC.

V usage is TRBV3-1 (or the pseudogene TRBV3-2) and J usage is TRBJ2-3; no clear D. CDR1 and CDR2 (germline): LGHDT, YNNKEL (reference sequence). The V end lost 0 bases, the J end lost 2 bases, and 6 bases lay between the germline ends. The CDR3 runs 14 residues. The CDR3 DNA follows: TGTGCCAGCAGCCAAGAACTACACACAGATACGCAGTATTTT. It translates to CASSQELHTDTQYF.

The rearrangement joins TRBV10-3 to TRBJ1-2; no definite D call. Per the germline V gene, CDR1 is ENHRY and CDR2 is SYGVKD. Trimming pared 3 bases from V and 3 bases from J, leaving 11 bases between. This CDR3 has 14 residues. CDR3 sequence (DNA): TGTGCCATCAGTGATGGGAGATATGACTATGGCTACACCTTC. Protein product: CAISDGRYDYGYTF.

The chain joins TRBV24-1 to TRBJ1-2, with 7 bases aligning to TRBD1. V gave up 9 bases and J gave up 5 bases; unmatched junction bases: 8. CDR3 size: 13 residues. CDR1 is KGHDR, CDR2 SFDVKD, per germline. CDR3 nucleotides: TGTGCCACCCGACCTACAGGGGAGTATGGCTACACCTTC. Amino acids: CATRPTGEYGYTF.

The rearrangement links TRBV7-6 to TRBJ2-2; tentatively, D is TRBD2 (6 bases). The V and J ends lost 5 bases and 5 bases respectively, with 15 bases between them. This CDR3 has 15 residues. CDR1 SGHVS and CDR2 FNYEAQ come from the germline V gene. The CDR3 DNA reads as TGTGCCAGCAGCCTCGGTTCAGGGAGGACCGGGGAGCTGTTTTTT. Translating gives CASSLGSGRTGELFF.

This sequence joins TRBV19 and TRBJ2-1; TRBD2 matches at 8 bases. The trim removed 7 bases at V and 0 bases at J, leaving 5 bases unmatched. Germline V gene lookup returns CDR1 LNHDA and CDR2 SQIVND (reference sequence). The length of the CDR3 is 15 residues. The DNA of the CDR3 is TGTGCCAGTACCCCGGGGACTAGCTCCTACAATGAGCAGTTCTTC. Its translation: CASTPGTSSYNEQFF.

The rearrangement joins TRBV9 to TRBJ1-1; tentative D call: TRBD1 (6 bases). V was cut by 3 bases and J by 0 bases, with 15 bases left in between. Germline V CDR1 and CDR2: SGDLS, YYNGEE. CDR3 length equals 16 residues. CDR3 sequence (DNA): TGTGCCAGCAGCGACCGGGAGGGGGGGATGAACACTGAAGCTTTCTTT. Amino acid sequence: CASSDREGGMNTEAFF.

The chain employs TRBV29-1 and TRBJ2-1, with 13 bases fitting TRBD2. CDR1 SQVTM and CDR2 ANQGSEA come from the germline V gene. Trimming took 3 bases from V and 1 from J; bases not matched to a gene: 12. CDR3 size: 19 residues. This chain's CDR3 is CSVDAGTSGVRVSYNEQFF. CDR3 sequence (DNA): TGCAGCGTTGATGCCGGGACTAGCGGGGTCAGGGTGTCCTACAATGAGCAGTTCTTC.

J is TRBJ1-1 and V is TRBV7-2, with D perhaps TRBD1 (5 bases). CDR1 SGHTA and CDR2 FQGNSA come from the germline V gene. The length of the CDR3 is 14 residues. V lost 2 bases and J lost 5, with 12 bases in between. The CDR3 nucleotides read TGTGCCAGCAGCTTAATCCGGGGGGGAACTGAAGCTTTCTTT. Translated, it gives CASSLIRGGTEAFF.

The gene calls are TRBV5-1 and TRBJ1-5, with D unresolved. The CDR3 spans 13 residues. V was trimmed by 2 bases and J by 2 bases, leaving 5 bases between them. Germline CDR1 reads SGHRS; CDR2 reads YFSETQ. CDR3: CASSFGGNQPQHF. Here the CDR3 DNA reads TGCGCCAGCAGCTTCGGGGGCAATCAGCCCCAGCATTTT.

This sequence joins TRBV24-1 and TRBJ2-5; TRBD2 aligns across 7 bases. The CDR3 runs to 13 residues. In germline, CDR1 is KGHDR, CDR2 SFDVKD. V shed 2 bases, J shed 4 bases, and the junction held 0 bases outside the gene matches. The CDR3 loop reads CATSDWGGETQYF. CDR3 DNA: TGTGCCACCAGTGATTGGGGGGGAGAGACCCAGTACTTC.

This clone was counted a single time. The chain recombines TRBV30 with TRBJ1-6, with D possibly TRBD1 on 5 matching bases. V was clipped by 4 bases and J by 3 bases, with 10 bases between them. The CDR3 consists of 14 residues. CDR1 and CDR2 (germline): GTSNPN, SVGIG (reference sequence). In nucleotides, the CDR3 is TGTGCCTGGACAGGGATCTTCTATAATTCACCCCTCCACTTT. Protein sequence: CAWTGIFYNSPLHF.

The J gene is TRBJ2-3, the V gene TRBV2, with 12 bases that match TRBD2. CDR3 size: 16 residues. The V and J ends lost 5 bases and 6 bases, in that order; junction bases with no gene match: 9. Germline V gives CDR1 SNHLY, CDR2 FYNNEI. In DNA, the CDR3 is TGTGCCAGCAGTTCGGGACTAGCGGGCTCTGCGGATACGCAGTATTTT. Residues: CASSSGLAGSADTQYF.

This chain joins TRBV18 and TRBJ1-2; 7 bases are a match to TRBD1. This CDR3 comprises 14 residues. Germline loops: CDR1 KGHSH, CDR2 LQKENI. V shed 3 bases and J 3 bases; nucleotides not matched to a gene: 4. CDR3 sequence: CASSPAGQHYGYTF. The CDR3, as DNA: TGTGCCAGCTCACCGGCGGGACAGCACTATGGCTACACCTTC.

The chain is built from TRBV24-1 and TRBJ2-3, with TRBD2 matching 15 bases. J was trimmed by 3 bases and V by 7 bases; bases with no gene match: 4. The germline gives CDR1 KGHDR, CDR2 SFDVKD. The CDR3 has 16 amino acids. CDR3 nucleotides: TGTGCCACCAGCGCGGGACTAGCGGGGGGAACAGATACGCAGTATTTT. It yields the protein CATSAGLAGGTDTQYF.

The CDR3 protein is CASSHDRGRDEQYF. CDR3 coding DNA: TGTGCCAGTAGCCATGACAGGGGGCGCGACGAGCAGTACTTC. The chain couples TRBV19 to TRBJ2-7; TRBD1 matches 10 bases. Germline CDR1 and CDR2: LNHDA and SQIVND (reference sequence). Trimming at V came to 6 bases and at J to 5 bases, leaving 7 bases not matched to a gene. The CDR3 extends over 14 amino acids.

The rearrangement joins TRBV5-1 to TRBJ2-5; 12 bases match TRBD2. The germline gives CDR1 SGHRS, CDR2 YFSETQ. V shed 3 bases, J shed 1 base, and the junction held 4 bases outside the gene matches. The CDR3 is made up of 16 amino acids. The chain's CDR3 is CASSYLTSGSQETQYF. The CDR3 bases are TGCGCCAGCAGCTATCTGACTAGCGGGAGCCAAGAGACCCAGTACTTC.

The V call is TRBV6-6, the J call TRBJ1-2; 9 positions match TRBD1. The CDR3 is 13 residues long. The J segment lost 8 bases and the V segment lost 0 bases, leaving 1 base of the junction unmatched. Per germline, CDR1 MNHNY and CDR2 SVGAGI (reference sequence). The CDR3 is CASSYSGQGGYTF. CDR3 DNA sequence: TGTGCCAGCAGTTACTCAGGACAGGGGGGCTACACCTTC.

The V and J genes are TRBV28 and TRBJ1-4, with TRBD1 identical over 7 bases. The CDR3 is 15 residues long. J gave up 5 bases and V 2 bases, and 5 bases lay outside the gene matches. The germline CDR1 and CDR2 sequences are MDHEN and SYDVKM. The DNA of the CDR3 is TGTGCCAGCAGTTTAAGTGCAGGGGGGAATGAAAAACTGTTTTTT. It yields the protein CASSLSAGGNEKLFF.